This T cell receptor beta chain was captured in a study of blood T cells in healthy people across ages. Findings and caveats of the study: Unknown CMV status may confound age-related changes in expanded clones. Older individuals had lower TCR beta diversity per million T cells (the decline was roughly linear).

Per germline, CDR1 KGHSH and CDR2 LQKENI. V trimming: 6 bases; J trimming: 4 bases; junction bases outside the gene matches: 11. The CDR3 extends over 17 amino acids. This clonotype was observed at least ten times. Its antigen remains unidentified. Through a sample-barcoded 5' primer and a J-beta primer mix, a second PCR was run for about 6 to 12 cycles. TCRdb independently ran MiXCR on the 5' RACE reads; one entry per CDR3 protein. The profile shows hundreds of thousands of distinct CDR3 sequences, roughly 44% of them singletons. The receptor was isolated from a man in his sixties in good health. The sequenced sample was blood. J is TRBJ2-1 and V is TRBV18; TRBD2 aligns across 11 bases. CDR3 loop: CASSSYPLAGDYNEQFF. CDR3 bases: TGTGCCAGCTCCTCATATCCACTAGCGGGGGATTACAATGAGCAGTTCTTC.